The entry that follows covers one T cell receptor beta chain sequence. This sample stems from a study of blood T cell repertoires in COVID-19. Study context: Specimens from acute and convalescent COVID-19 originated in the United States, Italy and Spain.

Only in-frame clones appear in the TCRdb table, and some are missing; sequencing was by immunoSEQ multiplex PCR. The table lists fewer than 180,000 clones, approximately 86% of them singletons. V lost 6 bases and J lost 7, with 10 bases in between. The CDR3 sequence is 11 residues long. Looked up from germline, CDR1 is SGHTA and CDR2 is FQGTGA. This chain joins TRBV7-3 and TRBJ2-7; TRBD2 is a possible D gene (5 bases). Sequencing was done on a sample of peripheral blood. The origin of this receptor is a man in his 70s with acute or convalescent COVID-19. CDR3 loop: CASRGTGEQYF. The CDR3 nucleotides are TGTGCCAGCAGGGGCACGGGGGAGCAGTACTTC.